The T cell receptor (beta chain) under discussion was sequenced for a study of blood T cell repertoires in COVID-19. About the study: The United States, Italy and Spain supplied acute and convalescent COVID-19 samples.

This CDR3 is built from 15 residues. Germline lookup yields CDR1 MNHNY and CDR2 SVGAGI (reference sequence). Between the trimmed V and J ends, which lost 4 bases and 5 bases, there was a span of 17 bases. Libraries were prepared by immunoSEQ multiplex PCR; TCRdb keeps only in-frame clonotypes and omits some of them. The sample yields around 62,000 clones, around nine tenths seen once. Sequences were obtained from peripheral blood. V and J are TRBV6-6 and TRBJ2-5; D is perhaps TRBD1 (7 bases). The receptor was isolated from a human donor in a cohort sampled during active COVID-19. The CDR3 is CASSSPQGGGETQYF. The CDR3, as DNA: TGTGCCAGCAGTTCACCCCAGGGGGGCGGGGAGACCCAGTACTTC.